The 3 T cell receptor beta chains in this list originate from one sample, sequenced in a study of T-cell reconstitution after alpha-beta-depleted transplantation in children. The authors prepared the TCRbeta library with unique molecular identifiers. A single record per CDR3 protein comes from TCRdb applying MiXCR to the PCR reads. The sample includes around 600,000 distinct CDR3 sequences, about 10% of them seen just once. This sample comprised PBMCs from the stem cell graft donor, obtained from the stem cell graft. These receptors all stem from a human donor who donated a stem cell graft to a child with acute myeloid leukemia.

In this sample, this clonotype turned up many times. The gene calls are TRBV29-1 and TRBJ2-7; D not resolved. Trimming took off 3 bases at V and 3 bases at J, with 6 bases between the two ends. Germline V gene lookup returns CDR1 SQVTM and CDR2 ANQGSEA. The CDR3 extends over 11 amino acids. CDR3 residues: CSVDGDYEQYF. CDR3 in DNA: TGCAGCGTTGACGGCGACTACGAGCAGTACTTC.

Comment on this clonotype: Being one base from a much bigger clone, this may be a read error. CDR3 coding DNA: TGTGACAGCAGGGAAATTCCTCGGGGGGGGGAGTTCTTC. It codes for CDSREIPRGGEFF. The chain combines TRBV6-1 with TRBJ2-1, with 8 bases fitting TRBD2. The CDR3 has 13 residues. CDR1 is MNHNS and CDR2 is SASEGT in the germline V gene.

The chain recombines TRBV4-3 with TRBJ1-5; no clear D gene. The germline gives CDR1 LGHNA, CDR2 YSLEER. This CDR3 is 15 amino acids long. Trimming took off 3 bases at V and 0 bases at J, with 9 bases between the two ends. The CDR3 nucleotides are TGCGCCAGCAGCCAGTCACCGGATAGCAATCAGCCCCAGCATTTT. Protein product: CASSQSPDSNQPQHF.